The T cell receptor (beta chain) under discussion was sequenced for a study of blood T cell repertoires in COVID-19. Study context: Samples came from the United States, Italy and Spain, spanning acute and convalescent COVID-19. PBMCs, B-cell-depleted T cells, or T cells provided the cDNA or gDNA that made up the material.

How the authors handled the data: Estimates of nucleated cell counts were drawn from the amplification of reference gene primers. Repertoires were generated with immunoSEQ multiplex PCR, while TCRdb's copy carries only in-frame clones and drops some. The D gene and trimming were derived from the DNA, and the V and J assignments and clone size from that table. Of a few hundred thousand clones detected, 88% appear once; the ten largest clones hold about 1.7%. Unmatched junction bases numbered 17, after V lost 0 bases and J lost 6 bases. CDR1 and CDR2 (germline): SGHRS, YFSETQ. The CDR3 is 18 residues long. Assignment of participants to cohorts was predicated upon participant-reported clinical history. This clone was observed a single time.

The gene calls are TRBV5-1 and TRBJ2-7; 8 positions agree with TRBD1. This sequence was found in a woman aged 40 to 55 who had recovered from COVID-19. Sequencing was carried out using PBMCs or T cells enriched from blood (not recorded which). The CDR3 loop is CASSLERSGGQGSFEQYF. In DNA, the CDR3 is TGCGCCAGCAGCTTGGAACGTTCCGGCGGACAGGGAAGTTTCGAGCAGTACTTC.